These 21 T cell receptor beta chains originate from one sample sequenced in a study of technical replicates of blood from a handful of donors. Clones were sequenced by immunoSEQ multiplex PCR, and TCRdb holds only the in-frame ones, with some missing. The table includes 60,000 to 85,000 clones, roughly nine tenths detected once. The sequenced sample was T cells isolated from PBMCs. The receptors stem from a human donor in good health.

This clone was observed once. The V call is TRBV10-1, the J call TRBJ1-1; a possible D gene is TRBD1 (6 bases). V gave up 4 bases and J gave up 0 bases, with 21 bases separating them. This CDR3 has 18 amino acids. Per germline, CDR1 WNHNN and CDR2 SYGVQD (reference sequence). CDR3 bases: TGCGCCAGCAGTGCACCAAACCACAGGGCGGTGATGAACACTGAAGCTTTCTTT. Protein: CASSAPNHRAVMNTEAFF.

This clone was counted once. Relative to the germline gene, one junction end is altered; a read error may explain this. The V gene is TRBV7-9, the J gene TRBJ2-5, with 10 bases fitting TRBD2. The V gene's germline CDR1 is SEHNR and CDR2 FQNEAQ (reference sequence). This CDR3 is built from 19 residues. As DNA, the CDR3 is TGTGCCAGCAGCTTAGATTGGCAGGGGGCCGCCCTAGCGGGAGCCCCCGGAGACTTC. Protein: CASSLDWQGAALAGAPGDF.

This sequence joins TRBV27 and TRBJ2-7; 7 bases fit TRBD1. The ends lost 4 bases at V and 3 bases at J; junction bases unmatched: 9. The germline CDR1 and CDR2 sequences are MNHEY and SMNVEV (reference sequence). The CDR3 runs to 15 residues. CDR3 region: CASSSSVAGGYEQYF. In nucleotides, the CDR3 is TGTGCCAGCAGTTCCTCTGTCGCAGGGGGCTACGAGCAGTACTTC.

The chain links TRBV7-3 to TRBJ2-1, with 9 bases that match TRBD1. Looked up from germline, CDR1 is SGHTA and CDR2 is FQGTGA. The CDR3 length is 15 residues. V gave up 4 bases and J gave up 9 bases; unmatched junction bases: 10. The CDR3 DNA reads as TGTGCCAGCAGCTACGCCGCGACAGGGGGAGGTGAGCAGTTCTTC. As protein: CASSYAATGGGEQFF.

The CDR3 region has the DNA TGTGCCAGCAGTGAAGTTGTGGCTAGCGGGAGCGACGAGCAGTACTTC. Its protein product is CASSEVVASGSDEQYF. The chain employs TRBV2 and TRBJ2-7; 10 nucleotides match TRBD2. The germline V gene encodes CDR1 SNHLY and CDR2 FYNNEI. The CDR3 consists of 16 residues. J gave up 5 bases and V 1 base, and 8 bases lay outside the gene matches. The entire variable domain, with the rest obtained from reference TRBV2 and TRBJ2-7, is as follows: EPEVTQTPSHQVTQMGQEVILRCVPISNHLYFYWYRQILGQKVEFLVSFYNNEISEKSEIFDDQFSVERPDGSNFTLKIRSTKLEDSAMYFCASSEVVASGSDEQYFGPGTRLTVT.

The rearrangement links TRBV18 to TRBJ1-1; tentative D call: TRBD1 (6 bases). V was trimmed by 2 bases and J by 2 bases, leaving 15 bases between them. Germline CDR1 is KGHSH and CDR2 is LQKENI. The CDR3 spans 16 residues. CDR3 amino acids: CASSPTTGPSNTEAFF. CDR3 bases: TGTGCCAGCTCACCAACCACAGGGCCCTCAAACACTGAAGCTTTCTTT.

This rearrangement joins TRBV7-3 to TRBJ2-5; no clear D. Germline-derived CDR1 and CDR2 are SGHTA and FQGTGA. The CDR3 sequence is 14 residues long. Trimming stripped 2 bases from V and 5 bases from J, with 12 bases between. The CDR3 sequence: CASSLGLGAETQYF. The CDR3 DNA reads as TGTGCCAGCAGCTTAGGCTTGGGCGCGGAGACCCAGTACTTC.

The chain recombines TRBV7-8 with TRBJ1-2, with a tentative D call TRBD1 (5 bases). The ends were cut back, 0 bases at V and 8 bases at J, with 19 bases in the middle. This CDR3 spans 16 amino acids. Germline CDR1 reads SGHVS; CDR2 reads FQNEAQ. In DNA, the CDR3 is TGTGCCAGCAGCTTAGCAGGAGGGGTGACCTCTTTCGGCTACACCTTC. It codes for CASSLAGGVTSFGYTF.

The rearrangement uses TRBV4-2 and TRBJ2-1; 7 bases line up with TRBD2. Germline V gene lookup returns CDR1 LGHNA and CDR2 YNFKEQ. After removal of 0 bases from V and 4 bases from J, the junction contained 6 bases not matched to a gene. This CDR3 spans 16 amino acids. CDR3 sequence: CASSQDLTSAYNEQFF. CDR3 in DNA: TGTGCCAGCAGCCAAGATCTTACTAGCGCTTACAATGAGCAGTTCTTC.

This clone was counted once. Germline is not matched at one junction end, which may reflect a read error. CDR3 sequence reads: CASSPKLWTETQYF. The CDR3 nucleotides read TGCGCCAGCAGCCCCAAACTGTGGACAGAAACGCAGTATTTT. The V and J genes are TRBV4-3 and TRBJ2-3; TRBD1 might be the D (6 bases). This CDR3 has 14 amino acids. Looked up from germline, CDR1 is LGHNA and CDR2 is YSLEER.

This sequence joins TRBV7-2 and TRBJ1-5; 8 bases map to TRBD1. CDR1 and CDR2 (germline): SGHTA, FQGNSA. The CDR3 runs to 17 residues. V was clipped by 1 base and J by 2 bases; unmatched bases: 7. The CDR3 coding sequence is TGTGCCAGCAGCTTAGAGCGGACAGGGTGGGGCAATCAGCCCCAGCATTTT. It codes for CASSLERTGWGNQPQHF.

The chain employs TRBV4-2 and TRBJ2-1; the match to TRBD2 covers 11 bases. The V gene end was trimmed by 4 bases and the J gene end by 3 bases; junction bases not matched to a gene: 8. The germline V gene encodes CDR1 LGHNA and CDR2 YNFKEQ. The CDR3 loop spans 17 amino acids. The CDR3 DNA is TGTGCCAGCAGCCGGGCACTAGCGGGAGACAGCTACAATGAGCAGTTCTTC. Translation gives CASSRALAGDSYNEQFF.

V is TRBV2 and J is TRBJ1-1, with D possibly being TRBD1 (5 bases). V gave up 2 bases and J gave up 4 bases, with 11 bases separating them. The CDR3 sequence is 14 residues long. Germline V CDR1 and CDR2: SNHLY, FYNNEI. The CDR3 region has the DNA TGTGCCAGCAGTGAATACAGGACCGTCACTGAAGCTTTCTTT. The encoded protein is CASSEYRTVTEAFF.

The rearrangement uses TRBV6-1 and TRBJ1-5; D gene ambiguous. V shed 3 bases and J shed 3 bases, with 6 bases lying between them. The length of the CDR3 is 13 residues. Germline CDR1 is MNHNS and CDR2 is SASEGT. The CDR3 loop reads CASSERDNQPQHF. Written as DNA, the CDR3 is TGTGCCAGCAGTGAGCGGGACAATCAGCCCCAGCATTTT.

The rearrangement joins TRBV9 to TRBJ2-6; D is undetermined. Germline-derived CDR1 and CDR2 are SGDLS and YYNGEE. The CDR3 loop spans 15 amino acids. Trimming pared 3 bases from V and 0 bases from J, leaving 7 bases between. CDR3: CASSDNYSGANVLTF. Here the CDR3 DNA reads TGTGCCAGCAGCGACAATTACTCTGGGGCCAACGTCCTGACTTTC. Full variable domain (missing parts from reference TRBV9 and TRBJ2-6): DSGVTQTPKHLITATGQRVTLRCSPRSGDLSVYWYQQSLDQGLQFLIQYYNGEERAKGNILERFSAQQFPDLHSELNLSSLELGDSALYFCASSDNYSGANVLTFGAGSRLTVL.

The J gene is TRBJ1-3, the V gene TRBV27, with D possibly being TRBD1 (6 bases). The V end was cut by 0 bases, the J end by 2 bases, with 8 bases between. CDR3 size: 15 residues. Germline V gene sequence: CDR1 MNHEY, CDR2 SMNVEV (reference sequence). CDR3 bases: TGTGCCAGCAGTTTATCAGGGGGAACTGGAAACACCATATATTTT. Protein sequence: CASSLSGGTGNTIYF.

The chain employs TRBV5-4 and TRBJ2-7; a possible D gene is TRBD1 (6 bases). Trimming took 0 bases from V and 3 from J, leaving 10 bases between them. The germline V gene encodes CDR1 SGHNT and CDR2 YYREEE (reference sequence). The length of the CDR3 is 14 residues. CDR3 residues: CASSLEQDSYEQYF. CDR3 DNA: TGTGCCAGCAGCTTGGAACAGGACAGCTACGAGCAGTACTTC. The full variable domain, completed using reference TRBV5-4 and TRBJ2-7, is ETGVTQSPTHLIKTRGQQVTLRCSSQSGHNTVSWYQQALGQGPQFIFQYYREEENGRGNFPPRFSGLQFPNYSSELNVNALELDDSALYLCASSLEQDSYEQYFGPGTRLTVT.

CDR3 sequence (DNA): TGCGCCAGCAGCCAAGAGGGACAGGGGAAGTCAGAGACCCAGTACTTC. Its translation: CASSQEGQGKSETQYF. J is TRBJ2-5 and V is TRBV4-3, with 10 bases fitting TRBD1. This CDR3 contains 16 residues. Germline V gene lookup returns CDR1 LGHNA and CDR2 YSLEER. J lost 4 bases, V lost 0 bases, and 5 bases had no gene match.

This clone was observed a single time. The CDR3 bases are TGCGCCAGCAGCCGGCTTTTCCCGGGACTGGCCCCCAATGAGCAGTTCTTC. Translation: CASSRLFPGLAPNEQFF. The chain recombines TRBV4-3 with TRBJ2-1; the D gene is possibly TRBD2 (6 bases). V was shortened by 4 bases and J by 6 bases, with 22 bases between the two germline ends. Germline lookup yields CDR1 LGHNA and CDR2 YSLEER. This CDR3 contains 17 residues.

The V call is TRBV5-1, the J call TRBJ2-3; 10 positions match TRBD2. CDR3 size: 16 residues. V gave up 2 bases and J gave up 6 bases; unmatched junction bases: 9. Germline CDR1 reads SGHRS; CDR2 reads YFSETQ. The CDR3 region is CASSFNVLAGTDTQYF. The DNA of the CDR3 is TGCGCCAGCAGCTTTAACGTACTAGCGGGGACGGATACGCAGTATTTT.

This sequence joins TRBV10-3 and TRBJ2-3, with no clear D. Trimming took 10 bases from V and 0 from J, leaving 14 bases between them. The germline CDR1 and CDR2 sequences are ENHRY and SYGVKD. The CDR3 spans 14 residues. DNA of the CDR3: TGTGCCACCCTCGACATTACTAGCACAGATACGCAGTATTTT. Protein product: CATLDITSTDTQYF.